This TCR beta chain is drawn from a study of PD-1 blockade in classical Hodgkin lymphoma. Relapses following autologous stem cell transplantation were seen in all patients, with brentuximab vedotin exposure varying. CD4+ T cells were purified from thawed PBMCs by magnetic negative selection. In germline, CDR1 is MGHDK, CDR2 SYGVNS. The V end lost 4 bases, the J end lost 10 bases, and 20 bases lay between the germline ends. CDR3 size: 15 residues. Data came from immunoSEQ multiplex PCR; TCRdb stores just in-frame clones and leaves some out. Counted here are tens of thousands of clones, 84% occurring once; the ten biggest clones make up approximately 1.8%.

Sample: CD4+ T cells from blood, taken at baseline. This chain uses TRBV25-1 with TRBJ2-1; tentatively, D is TRBD1 or TRBD2 (5 bases each). The source is a human donor with classical Hodgkin lymphoma. CDR3 sequence: CASSAMGTRGAEQFF. The CDR3 DNA reads TGTGCCAGCAGTGCTATGGGAACAAGGGGAGCCGAGCAGTTCTTC.